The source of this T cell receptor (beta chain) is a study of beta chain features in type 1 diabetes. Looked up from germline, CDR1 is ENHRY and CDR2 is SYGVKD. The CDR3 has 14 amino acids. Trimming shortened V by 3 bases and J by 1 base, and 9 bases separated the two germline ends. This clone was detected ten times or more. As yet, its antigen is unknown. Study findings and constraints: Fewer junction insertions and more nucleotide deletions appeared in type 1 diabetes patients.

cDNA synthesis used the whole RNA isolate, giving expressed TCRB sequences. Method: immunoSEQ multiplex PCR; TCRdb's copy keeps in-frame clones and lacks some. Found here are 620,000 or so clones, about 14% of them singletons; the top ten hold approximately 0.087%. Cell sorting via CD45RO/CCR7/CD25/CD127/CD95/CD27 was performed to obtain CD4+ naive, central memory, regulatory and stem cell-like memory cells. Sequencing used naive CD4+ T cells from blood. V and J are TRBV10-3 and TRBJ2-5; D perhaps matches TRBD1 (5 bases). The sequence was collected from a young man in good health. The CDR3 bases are TGTGCCATCAGTGATAGGGGCAGCCAAGAGACCCAGTACTTC. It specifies CAISDRGSQETQYF.